These 19 T cell receptor beta chains share one sample of origin, sequenced in a study of blood T cell repertoires in COVID-19. Profiling relied on immunoSEQ multiplex PCR, and the TCRdb table lists in-frame clones only, not all of them. The table lists more than 200,000 clones, about nine tenths of them singletons. The sequencing input was peripheral blood. These receptors were obtained from a woman aged 60-75 years with acute or convalescent COVID-19.

The J gene is TRBJ2-3, the V gene TRBV6-5, with TRBD1 as a possible D gene (6 bases). This CDR3 comprises 15 residues. CDR1 is MNHEY, CDR2 SVGAGI, per germline. The V and J ends lost 2 bases and 3 bases respectively, with 12 bases between them. The CDR3 DNA is TGTGCCAGCAGTTACGATGGGACAAGGACAGATACGCAGTATTTT. This gives the protein CASSYDGTRTDTQYF.

This clone was recorded once. This chain uses TRBV27 with TRBJ1-5; TRBD1 is a possible D gene (5 bases). This CDR3 contains 14 residues. V was clipped by 2 bases and J by 4 bases, with 9 bases between them. From germline, CDR1 is MNHEY and CDR2 SMNVEV (reference sequence). The CDR3 DNA reads as TGTGCCAGCAGTTTAGGGGGGGTGAATCAGCCCCAGCATTTT. Its translation is CASSLGGVNQPQHF.

The CDR3 loop reads CASRSGTDLNNEQFF. CDR3 bases: TGTGCCAGCAGATCCGGGACAGATCTCAACAATGAGCAGTTCTTC. The chain joins TRBV28 to TRBJ2-1, with 7 bases aligning to TRBD1. Per germline, CDR1 MDHEN and CDR2 SYDVKM. The CDR3 is 15 amino acids. V lost 6 bases and J lost 5; bases outside the gene matches: 10.

The chain is built from TRBV6-5 and TRBJ1-3; 8 bases line up with TRBD1. CDR3 length: 14 residues. J lost 6 bases, V lost 2 bases, and 3 bases had no gene match. Germline CDR1 MNHEY, CDR2 SVGAGI. CDR3 residues: CASSYGQGANTIYF. For the CDR3, the DNA is TGTGCCAGCAGTTACGGGCAGGGGGCAAACACCATATATTTT.

This clone was found once. This chain connects TRBV4-1 to TRBJ2-5; 9 nucleotides align to TRBD2. The V gene end was trimmed by 4 bases and the J gene end by 4 bases; junction bases not matched to a gene: 13. The CDR3 extends over 17 amino acids. Germline V lookup: CDR1 MGHRA, CDR2 YSYEKL. DNA for the CDR3: TGCGCCAGCAGCCGTAGCCTTAGCGGGGGAGTGGGAGAGACCCAGTACTTC. This sequence encodes CASSRSLSGGVGETQYF.

This rearrangement joins TRBV7-9 to TRBJ1-6; a possible D gene is TRBD1 (5 bases). The V end was cut by 5 bases, the J end by 9 bases, with 11 bases between. There are 13 residues in the CDR3. The germline V gene encodes CDR1 SEHNR and CDR2 FQNEAQ (reference sequence). This CDR3 is CASSLEGISPLHF. In DNA form, the CDR3 reads TGTGCCAGCAGCCTAGAGGGGATTTCACCCCTCCACTTT.

This clone was detected only once. The chain employs TRBV18 and TRBJ1-6, with TRBD1 identical over 9 bases. The CDR3 has 16 residues. With V trimmed by 2 bases and J by 10 bases, 9 bases remained unmatched. CDR1 and CDR2 (germline): KGHSH, LQKENI. The CDR3 DNA sequence: TGTGCCAGCTCACCAAAAGGGCGGGACAGGGAGTCACCCCTCCACTTT. Residues: CASSPKGRDRESPLHF. The whole variable domain, remainder taken from reference TRBV18 and TRBJ1-6, is NAGVMQNPRHLVRRRGQEARLRCSPMKGHSHVYWYRQLPEEGLKFMVYLQKENIIDESGMPKERFSAEFPKEGPSILRIQQVVRGDSAAYFCASSPKGRDRESPLHFGNGTRLTVT.

The chain has TRBV2 and TRBJ2-5; maybe TRBD1 (5 bases). V lost 6 bases and J lost 5, with 19 bases in between. The CDR3 loop spans 15 amino acids. Germline CDR1 is SNHLY and CDR2 is FYNNEI. The CDR3 coding sequence is TGTGCCAGCAGGGAACTCGACTGGGCAGGGGAGACCCAGTACTTC. This encodes CASRELDWAGETQYF.

The chain links TRBV19 to TRBJ1-1, with TRBD1 as a possible D gene (6 bases). Germline V gene data show CDR1 as LNHDA and CDR2 as SQIVND (reference sequence). V was shortened by 7 bases and J by 0 bases, with 21 bases between the two germline ends. This CDR3 region has 17 residues. The CDR3 DNA follows: TGTGCCAGTACCGAATATGGGTCCGGACAGTTGAACACTGAAGCTTTCTTT. Protein product: CASTEYGSGQLNTEAFF.

The V call is TRBV19, the J call TRBJ1-3; TRBD1 agrees at 9 bases. CDR3 length equals 16 residues. The germline CDR1 and CDR2 sequences are LNHDA and SQIVND (reference sequence). V lost 4 bases and J lost 0; bases outside the gene matches: 4. The CDR3 sequence: CASSRSTGGSGNTIYF. The CDR3 coding sequence is TGTGCCAGTAGTAGATCGACAGGGGGCTCTGGAAACACCATATATTTT.

This chain connects TRBV6-5 to TRBJ1-5; D not resolved. The CDR3 spans 15 residues. Trimming pared 0 bases from V and 3 bases from J, leaving 9 bases between. Germline V gene data show CDR1 as MNHEY and CDR2 as SVGAGI. CDR3 sequence reads: CASSYSGTSNQPQHF. DNA for the CDR3: TGTGCCAGCAGTTACTCGGGCACCTCCAATCAGCCCCAGCATTTT.

This clone was picked up a small number of times. The chain carries TRBV6-6 and TRBJ1-1, with TRBD1 matching over 8 bases. Trimming took 3 bases from V and 7 from J; bases not matched to a gene: 7. This CDR3 contains 14 residues. Looked up from germline, CDR1 is MNHNY and CDR2 is SVGAGI (reference sequence). The CDR3 bases are TGTGCCAGCAGTTATTCCAGGGGGCGAAATGAAGCTTTCTTT. Its protein is CASSYSRGRNEAFF.

Only one count was recorded for this clone. The chain couples TRBV27 to TRBJ2-7; 9 positions agree with TRBD1. Germline V gene lookup returns CDR1 MNHEY and CDR2 SMNVEV (reference sequence). The CDR3 is made up of 15 amino acids. V gave up 4 bases and J gave up 3 bases; unmatched junction bases: 7. CDR3: CASSSDRGGFYEQYF. CDR3 bases: TGTGCCAGCAGTTCGGACAGGGGAGGTTTCTACGAGCAGTACTTC.

The CDR3 protein is CASATRGVGETQYF. CDR3 nucleotides: TGTGCCTCAGCGACCCGCGGAGTAGGAGAGACCCAGTACTTC. The rearrangement uses TRBV30 and TRBJ2-5; D gene uncertain. Germline V gene data show CDR1 as GTSNPN and CDR2 as SVGIG (reference sequence). Trimming shortened V by 7 bases and J by 4 bases, and 19 bases separated the two germline ends. The CDR3 has 14 amino acids.

This clone was detected a few times. This chain connects TRBV27 to TRBJ2-7; TRBD2 is a possible D gene (5 bases). CDR1 and CDR2 from the germline V gene are MNHEY and SMNVEV (reference sequence). CDR3 length: 16 residues. With 5 bases removed from V and 1 base from J, the gap between germline ends came to 18 bases. The CDR3 sequence: CASSPSLVVRSYEQYF. The CDR3 DNA is TGTGCCAGCAGTCCTAGCTTAGTCGTGCGGTCCTACGAGCAGTACTTC.

The DNA of the CDR3 is TGTGCCAGCAGCCCGGACAGGCGATACAATCAGCCCCAGCATTTT. Residues: CASSPDRRYNQPQHF. The J gene is TRBJ1-5, the V gene TRBV28, with 7 bases fitting TRBD1. Germline CDR1 and CDR2: MDHEN and SYDVKM. The CDR3 is made up of 15 amino acids. Trimming cost V 6 bases and J 3 bases; bases outside gene matches: 8. The variable domain in full, completed from reference TRBV28 and TRBJ1-5, reads DVKVTQSSRYLVKRTGEKVFLECVQDMDHENMFWYRQDPGLGLRLIYFSYDVKMKEKGDIPEGYSVSREKKERFSLILESASTNQTSMYLCASSPDRRYNQPQHFGDGTRLSIL.

This chain links TRBV6-5 with TRBJ1-2; D possibly corresponds to TRBD1 (6 bases). Germline CDR1 reads MNHEY; CDR2 reads SVGAGI. Trimming cost V 6 bases and J 8 bases, with 10 bases left between them. The CDR3 has 11 amino acids. The CDR3 loop is CASRGQPGYTF. In DNA form, the CDR3 reads TGTGCCAGCAGAGGACAGCCAGGCTACACCTTC.

This clone was recorded only once. Different DNA sequences within this sample yield the same CDR3. The V call is TRBV24-1, the J call TRBJ1-1; TRBD1 matches 7 bases. The CDR3 is 15 amino acids. V was pared by 2 bases and J by 4 bases, with 6 bases of the junction left unmatched. The germline CDR1 and CDR2 sequences are KGHDR and SFDVKD. CDR3: CATSDSRQGGTEAFF. DNA for the CDR3: TGTGCCACCAGTGATTCACGACAGGGCGGCACTGAAGCTTTCTTT.

The chain couples TRBV9 to TRBJ1-1; D possibly corresponds to TRBD1 (5 bases). Germline V gives CDR1 SGDLS, CDR2 YYNGEE. The CDR3 sequence is 15 residues long. Trimming took off 0 bases at V and 4 bases at J, with 13 bases between the two ends. CDR3 sequence: CASSVVPGSGTEAFF. The CDR3 nucleotides are TGTGCCAGCAGCGTAGTACCAGGGTCGGGCACTGAAGCTTTCTTT.